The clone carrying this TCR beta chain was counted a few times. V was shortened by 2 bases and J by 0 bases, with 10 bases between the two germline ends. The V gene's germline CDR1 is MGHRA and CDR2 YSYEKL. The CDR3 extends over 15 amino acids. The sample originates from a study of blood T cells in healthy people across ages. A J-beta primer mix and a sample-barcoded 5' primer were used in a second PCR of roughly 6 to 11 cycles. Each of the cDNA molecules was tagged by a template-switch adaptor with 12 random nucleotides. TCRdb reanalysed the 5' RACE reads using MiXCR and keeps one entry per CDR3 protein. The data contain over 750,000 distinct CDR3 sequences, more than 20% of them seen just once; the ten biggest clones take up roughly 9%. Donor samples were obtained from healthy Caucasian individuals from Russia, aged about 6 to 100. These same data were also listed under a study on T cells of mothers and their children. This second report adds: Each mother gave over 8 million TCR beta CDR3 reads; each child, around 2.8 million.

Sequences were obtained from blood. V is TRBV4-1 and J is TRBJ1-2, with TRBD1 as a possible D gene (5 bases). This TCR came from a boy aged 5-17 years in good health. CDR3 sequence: CASSQTQAANYGYTF. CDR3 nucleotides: TGCGCCAGCAGCCAAACACAGGCCGCTAACTATGGCTACACCTTC.